Presented here are 10 T cell receptor beta chains from one specimen sequenced in a study of CD8+CD57+ T cells in acquired aplastic anemia. CD8+CD57+ cell expansion had been shown by flow cytometry in patients chosen for sequencing. Genomic DNA served as template for TCR beta VDJ and CDR3 profiling. TCRdb independently ran MiXCR on the reads; one entry per CDR3 protein. This table holds over 150,000 distinct CDR3 sequences, just over 50% found once. Sequencing used sorted CD4+, CD8+, or CD8+CD57+ T cells (not recorded which) from PBMCs. These TCRs come from a human donor with aplastic anemia.

Points on this clonotype: A single base separates this from a much larger clone, so it may be a read error. The chain has TRBV9 and TRBJ2-7, with D hard to call. The length of the CDR3 is 14 residues. Trimming removed 5 bases at V and 3 bases at J, with 15 bases between. Germline CDR1 SGDLS, CDR2 YYNGEE. This CDR3 is CASSLSGPDYEQYF. CDR3 DNA sequence: TGTGCCAGCAGTTTATCTGGACCTGACTACGAGCAGTACTTC.

This clonotype appeared a single time. This sequence joins TRBV15 and TRBJ2-3, with TRBD2 identical over 8 bases. The J segment lost 4 bases and the V segment lost 4 bases, leaving 10 bases of the junction unmatched. This CDR3 contains 16 residues. Germline CDR1 and CDR2: LNHNV and YYDKDF (reference sequence). The CDR3 here is CATSTRGGGQADTQYF. In nucleotides, the CDR3 is TGTGCCACCAGCACGCGCGGCGGGGGGCAGGCAGATACGCAGTATTTT.

This clonotype was detected only a few times. The chain employs TRBV11-2 and TRBJ2-3; the match to TRBD2 covers 7 bases. The CDR3 loop spans 16 amino acids. V lost 2 bases and J lost 6; bases outside the gene matches: 11. Germline V gene lookup returns CDR1 SGHAT and CDR2 FQNNGV. The CDR3 reads CASSLRPGLGGDTQYF. The CDR3 region has the DNA TGTGCCAGCAGCTTAAGACCAGGACTAGGAGGCGATACGCAGTATTTT. The entire variable domain, with the rest obtained from reference TRBV11-2 and TRBJ2-3, is as follows: EAGVAQSPRYKIIEKRQSVAFWCNPISGHATLYWYQQILGQGPKLLIQFQNNGVVDDSQLPKDRFSAERLKGVDSTLKIQPAKLEDSAVYLCASSLRPGLGGDTQYFGPGTRLTVL.

Details on this clonotype: The junction departs from germline at one end; a sequencing error may be responsible. The chain employs TRBV10-3 and TRBJ2-2; TRBD1 matches 7 bases. Germline values: CDR1 ENHRY, CDR2 SYGVKD. CDR3 length equals 16 residues. CDR3 loop: CAIMGQTYGYTGEPFF. DNA for the CDR3: TGTGCCATCATGGGACAGACCTATGGCTACACCGGGGAGCCGTTTTTT.

This rearrangement joins TRBV7-8 to TRBJ2-2; TRBD1 matches 8 bases. Trimming removed 0 bases from V and 7 bases from J; junction bases left unmatched: 7. The CDR3 extends over 16 amino acids. CDR1 is SGHVS, CDR2 FQNEAQ, per germline. CDR3 nucleotide sequence: TGTGCCAGCAGCTTAGCCGGCAGGGGGCGCATCGGGGAGCTGTTTTTT. As protein: CASSLAGRGRIGELFF.

The rearrangement joins TRBV20-1 to TRBJ2-2; D gene ambiguous. The CDR3 runs to 11 residues. Trimming cost V 6 bases and J 7 bases, with 9 bases left between them. Germline V gene data show CDR1 as DFQATT and CDR2 as SNEGSKA (reference sequence). The CDR3 here is CSAALVGELFF. DNA of the CDR3: TGCAGTGCCGCGCTGGTCGGGGAGCTGTTTTTT.

This chain joins TRBV9 and TRBJ2-5, with D perhaps matching TRBD2 (5 bases). Germline V gives CDR1 SGDLS, CDR2 YYNGEE. The CDR3 is 13 amino acids. With 4 bases removed from V and 5 bases from J, the gap between germline ends came to 12 bases. The CDR3 region has the DNA TGTGCCAGCAGCCCGGGGAGTATGGAGACCCAGTACTTC. Translated, it gives CASSPGSMETQYF.

This clonotype was counted at least ten times. The chain recombines TRBV7-8 with TRBJ2-1; D is uncertain. Between the trimmed V and J ends, which lost 1 base and 4 bases, there was a span of 11 bases. This CDR3 has 15 amino acids. Germline V CDR1 and CDR2: SGHVS, FQNEAQ. The CDR3 is CASSLGPAAYNEQFF. The CDR3 DNA sequence: TGTGCCAGCAGCTTAGGGCCGGCCGCTTACAATGAGCAGTTCTTC.

This clonotype was picked up a small number of times. V gene TRBV7-2 combines with J gene TRBJ1-6; 7 bases are a match to TRBD1. The CDR3 is 14 residues long. V lost 4 bases and J lost 9; bases outside the gene matches: 6. The germline CDR1 and CDR2 sequences are SGHTA and FQGNSA. The CDR3 DNA is TGTGCCAGCAGCTACGACAGGGAGGTTTCACCCCTCCACTTT. It encodes CASSYDREVSPLHF.

This clonotype was counted between two and nine times. The chain links TRBV10-3 to TRBJ2-3; unclear D gene. Trimming cost V 8 bases and J 6 bases, with 6 bases left between them. Germline assignment: CDR1 ENHRY and CDR2 SYGVKD. The CDR3 spans 10 residues. The CDR3 loop is CAIPNDTQYF. CDR3 nucleotides: TGTGCCATCCCCAACGATACGCAGTATTTT.